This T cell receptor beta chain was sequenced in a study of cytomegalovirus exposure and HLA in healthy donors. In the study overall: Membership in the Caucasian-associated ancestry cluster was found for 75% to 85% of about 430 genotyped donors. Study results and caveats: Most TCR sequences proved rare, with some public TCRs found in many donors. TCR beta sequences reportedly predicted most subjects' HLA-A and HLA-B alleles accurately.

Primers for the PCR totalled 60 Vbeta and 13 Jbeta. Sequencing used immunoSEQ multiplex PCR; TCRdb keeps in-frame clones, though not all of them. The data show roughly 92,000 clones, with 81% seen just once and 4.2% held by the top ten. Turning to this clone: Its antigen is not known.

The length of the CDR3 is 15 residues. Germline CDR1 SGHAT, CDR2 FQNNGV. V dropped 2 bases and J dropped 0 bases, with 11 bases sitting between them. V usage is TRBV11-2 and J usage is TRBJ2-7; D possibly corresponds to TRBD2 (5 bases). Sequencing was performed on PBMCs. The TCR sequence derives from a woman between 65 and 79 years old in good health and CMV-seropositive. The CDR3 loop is CASSLRGPSSYEQYF. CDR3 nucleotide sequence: TGTGCCAGCAGCTTAAGAGGGCCTAGCTCCTACGAGCAGTACTTC.